The sequence of this TCR beta chain was determined in a study of neurological immune-mediated disorders (dated by TCRdb to the late 2010s). Broadly, across the study: The study compared peripheral blood TCR-beta repertoires of HTLV-I-associated myelopathy (HAM/TSP) patients, multiple sclerosis patients and healthy controls using UMI-based sequencing. Alongside PBMC samples, the set of around 99 TCR-beta libraries contained longitudinal samples, technical triplicates, and paired CD4+ and CD8+ T-cell subsets that had been sorted. The cohort comprised 60 to 75 subjects: roughly 15 HAM/TSP patients, approximately 34 multiple sclerosis patients and 20 or so healthy controls. Overall results and qualifications from the work: TCR clonal expansion was greatest in HAM/TSP patients and smallest in MS patients, who ranked below even healthy controls. No identical CDR3 amino acid sequences were shared among expanded clones across subjects, suggesting private TCR-beta repertoires in all groups.

From a lookup of the germline V gene, CDR1 and CDR2 are SGHRS and YFSETQ. The CDR3 starts with the cysteine, ends with the phenylalanine, and has 15 residues. Left in the record is the CDR3 DNA by itself, 45 bases read in frame from the first base. V was cut back by 5 bases and J by 2 bases, leaving a gap of 11 bases between them. This clonotype was recorded at least ten times. The specificity of this receptor is unknown. No base-level quality is on record; no much larger clone is a single base apart. Libraries from unsorted PBMCs were made from 2 million PBMCs kept in RNAlater at -80 degrees C until RNA extraction. PBMCs were separated from peripheral blood using Ficoll-Hypaque density gradient centrifugation and then cryopreserved in liquid nitrogen. cDNA synthesis used template-switch 5'RACE with a primer carrying a 10-nucleotide random unique molecular identifier tagging each TCR transcript. Every sequencing run yielded over 190 million TCR-beta sequences covering 15-18 subjects. Total RNA was extracted with the RNeasy kit. Using the KAPA Real-time Library Amplification kit, TCR-beta VDJ regions were amplified with primers for the TCR constant region and the 5'RACE anchor. Sample indexes and Illumina adaptors were added in a first PCR, and a second PCR then increased library yield. After Ampure bead purification, the TCR product of roughly 650 bp was size-selected on a 2% E-gel SizeSelection system. Before pooling, library quality was assessed on a Bioanalyzer, concentration was determined with Qubit, and library quantification was performed with the Kapa Library Quantification kit. Libraries were sequenced paired-end 2 x 150 bp on an Illumina HiSeq 2500. To increase sequence diversity, roughly 25-31% phiX was spiked into each library pool. In the source study's methods: The quality-filtered reads were processed with the UMI-based MiGEC pipeline, whose error correction step removed more than 85% of the raw TCR sequences. IMGT germline references were used for aligning VDJ genes, and each clonotype was defined as a unique CDR3 amino acid sequence together with its V-J genes. VDJtools evaluated clonal expansion, Shannon diversity and CDR3 relatedness (CalcPairwiseDistances, ClusterSamples); CLCbio workbench built phylogenetic trees. Clones with at least 8 unique UMIs were defined as expanded, with this threshold being based on coefficient-of-variation modelling across technical triplicates. TCRdb trimmed public reads at Q25 via fastp, called clones via MiXCR and kept in-frame beta chains. Rows matching on CDR3 protein sequence are summarized as one entry with the most common DNA and genes. For this entry, the V and J calls and clone size follow TCRdb and not the study's own pipeline. The sample table shows approximately 20,000 distinct CDR3 sequences, and about 16% are seen once. Over 12% of the sample comes from the top ten.

The source material was PBMCs. The sequence was collected from a female donor with HTLV-1-associated myelopathy (HAM/TSP). The chain is assembled from TRBV5-1 and TRBJ2-6, with no confidently assigned D gene. The CDR3 protein is CASSGRLAGANVLTF. The DNA is TGCGCCAGCAGTGGAAGACTGGCTGGGGCCAACGTCCTGACTTTC. Supplemented by the reference TRBV5-1 and TRBJ2-6 proteins around the CDR3, the complete variable domain is KAGVTQTPRYLIKTRGQQVTLSCSPISGHRSVSWYQQTPGQGLQFLFEYFSETQRNKGNFPGRFSGRQFSNSRSEMNVSTLELGDSALYLCASSGRLAGANVLTFGAGSRLTVL.